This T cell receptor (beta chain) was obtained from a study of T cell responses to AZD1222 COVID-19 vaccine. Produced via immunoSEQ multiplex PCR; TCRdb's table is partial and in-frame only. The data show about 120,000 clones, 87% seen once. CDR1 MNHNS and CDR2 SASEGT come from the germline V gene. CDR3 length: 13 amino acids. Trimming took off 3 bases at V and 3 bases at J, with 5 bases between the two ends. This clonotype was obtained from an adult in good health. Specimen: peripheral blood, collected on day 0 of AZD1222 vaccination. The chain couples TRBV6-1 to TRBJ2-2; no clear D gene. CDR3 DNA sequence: TGTGCCAGCAGTGACCCCTACACCGGGGAGCTGTTTTTT. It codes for CASSDPYTGELFF.